Presented here are 25 T cell receptor beta chains from one specimen sequenced in a study of blood T cell repertoires in COVID-19 (dated by TCRdb to 2019 to 2021). Library construction relied on the immunoSEQ multiplex PCR assay. TCRdb mirrors the immuneACCESS table, restricted to in-frame sequences. Some clones are absent from its copies; in checked studies, under half trace to an unresolved V gene, and the reason for the others is unknown. A total of more than 200,000 clones appear in this sample, 80% to 90% of them only once. The ten largest clonotypes hold about 10% of the sample. The sample taken for sequencing was peripheral blood. The receptors originated from a woman of 80 years or more with acute or convalescent COVID-19.

CDR3 protein: CASSETGTVPAKNIQYF. CDR3 DNA: TGTGCCAGCAGTGAAACCGGGACAGTTCCCGCCAAAAACATTCAGTACTTC. The rearrangement uses TRBV6-1 and TRBJ2-4, with TRBD1 matching 7 bases. The germline gives CDR1 MNHNS, CDR2 SASEGT. The CDR3 contains 17 residues. J lost 1 base, V lost 2 bases, and 8 bases had no gene match.

The chain recombines TRBV7-3 with TRBJ1-4; TRBD1 agrees at 7 bases. J lost 4 bases, V lost 5 bases, and 7 bases had no gene match. Per the germline V gene, CDR1 is SGHTA and CDR2 is FQGTGA. The CDR3 is 15 amino acids. CDR3 protein: CASSPGRGINEKLFF. The CDR3 nucleotides read TGTGCCAGCAGCCCCGGCAGGGGGATTAATGAAAAACTGTTTTTT.

The J gene is TRBJ1-1, the V gene TRBV18; the match to TRBD1 covers 8 bases. The CDR3 loop spans 16 amino acids. J was trimmed by 1 base and V by 3 bases; bases with no gene match: 7. CDR1 and CDR2 (germline): KGHSH, LQKENI. CDR3 coding DNA: TGTGCCAGCTCACCTCAGACAGGGGATTGGAACACTGAAGCTTTCTTT. Protein: CASSPQTGDWNTEAFF.

This chain connects TRBV6-5 to TRBJ2-1, with 10 bases matching TRBD2. The CDR3 extends over 14 amino acids. Germline V CDR1 and CDR2: MNHEY, SVGAGI. The ends lost 5 bases at V and 5 bases at J; junction bases unmatched: 3. Here the CDR3 reads CASSLAGVDNEQFF. CDR3 DNA sequence: TGTGCCAGCAGTCTAGCGGGAGTCGACAATGAGCAGTTCTTC.

The chain is built from TRBV6-5 and TRBJ1-3, with D unresolved. This CDR3 has 15 residues. Germline-derived CDR1 and CDR2 are MNHEY and SVGAGI. V lost 7 bases and J lost 3, with 16 bases in between. This CDR3 is CASTQTSANGNTIYF. The DNA of the CDR3 is TGTGCCAGCACCCAGACGAGCGCGAATGGAAACACCATATATTTT.

The chain uses TRBV27 and TRBJ1-1, with 8 positions matching TRBD1. The trim removed 6 bases at V and 0 bases at J, leaving 6 bases unmatched. This CDR3 spans 15 amino acids. Germline loops: CDR1 MNHEY, CDR2 SMNVEV (reference sequence). The CDR3 DNA follows: TGTGCCAGCAGGACAGGGGCTCAGATGAACACTGAAGCTTTCTTT. It codes for CASRTGAQMNTEAFF.

This chain links TRBV11-3 with TRBJ2-3, with 8 nucleotides matching TRBD1. Germline V gene sequence: CDR1 SGHNT, CDR2 YENEEA. Trimming removed 10 bases from V and 3 bases from J; junction bases left unmatched: 6. CDR3 length: 13 residues. CDR3 sequence reads: CATRDRGTDTQYF. The CDR3 nucleotides are TGTGCCACCCGAGACAGGGGAACAGATACGCAGTATTTT.

The V call is TRBV11-3, the J call TRBJ1-1; D gene uncertain. The CDR3 totals 14 residues. The V gene lost 4 bases and the J gene lost 5 bases, with 14 bases spanning the gap. Germline V CDR1 and CDR2: SGHNT, YENEEA. The CDR3 sequence: CASSSIEAWTEAFF. The CDR3 coding sequence is TGTGCCAGCAGCTCCATCGAGGCGTGGACTGAAGCTTTCTTT.

The chain is built from TRBV7-3 and TRBJ2-3; TRBD2 matches at 7 bases. V gave up 5 bases and J gave up 0 bases; unmatched junction bases: 2. The CDR3 consists of 14 residues. In germline, CDR1 is SGHTA, CDR2 FQGTGA. CDR3 nucleotide sequence: TGTGCCAGCAGCCGGGACTACAGCACAGATACGCAGTATTTT. Residues: CASSRDYSTDTQYF.

This sequence joins TRBV3-1 (or the pseudogene TRBV3-2) and TRBJ1-2, with a tentative D call TRBD1 (6 bases). V lost 1 base and J lost 6, with 15 bases in between. From germline, CDR1 is LGHDT and CDR2 YNNKEL (reference sequence). The CDR3 covers 15 residues. The CDR3 sequence is CASSQGFDRRNGYTF. CDR3 in DNA: TGTGCCAGCAGCCAAGGTTTTGACAGGAGGAATGGCTACACCTTC.

The J gene is TRBJ2-7, the V gene TRBV15, with D perhaps TRBD1 (6 bases). V was clipped by 8 bases and J by 0 bases, with 17 bases between them. The CDR3 contains 15 residues. CDR1 and CDR2 from the germline V gene are LNHNV and YYDKDF (reference sequence). Here the CDR3 DNA reads TGTGCCACCCGTTTATCCCGGGACACCTCCTACGAGCAGTACTTC. Its protein is CATRLSRDTSYEQYF.

This clone has a handful of counts. CDR3 protein: CASRTSGGANEQFF. The CDR3 bases are TGTGCCAGCCGGACTAGCGGGGGGGCCAATGAGCAGTTCTTC. The rearrangement links TRBV2 to TRBJ2-1, with 15 bases aligning to TRBD2. CDR1 is SNHLY and CDR2 is FYNNEI in the germline V gene. This CDR3 comprises 14 residues. J gave up 6 bases and V 8 bases, and 2 bases lay outside the gene matches.

In its sample, this clone was seen once. CDR3 in DNA: TGTGCCTGGACTCGGGTTACTGAAGCTTTCTTT. It is translated as CAWTRVTEAFF. The gene calls are TRBV30 and TRBJ1-1; D gene uncertain. Looked up from germline, CDR1 is GTSNPN and CDR2 is SVGIG (reference sequence). Between the trimmed V and J ends, which lost 4 bases and 5 bases, there was a span of 8 bases. The CDR3 contains 11 residues.

This chain joins TRBV2 and TRBJ1-3; TRBD1 is a possible D gene (5 bases). V was pared by 8 bases and J by 0 bases, with 8 bases between. Germline V lookup: CDR1 SNHLY, CDR2 FYNNEI. The CDR3 spans 13 residues. The CDR3 DNA follows: TGTGCCAGCGGGGCCGCCTCTGGAAACACCATATATTTT. It specifies CASGAASGNTIYF.

The gene calls are TRBV7-8 and TRBJ1-6; 7 bases align to TRBD1. The junction had 12 bases not matched to a gene; V was cut back by 5 bases and J by 11 bases. The CDR3 totals 15 residues. Germline V gene lookup returns CDR1 SGHVS and CDR2 FQNEAQ. Here the CDR3 DNA reads TGTGCCAGCAGCGACCGTGGGAACAGGGGAGCACCCCTCCACTTT. Translating it yields CASSDRGNRGAPLHF.

The chain uses TRBV4-3 and TRBJ1-4; TRBD1 agrees at 7 bases. The CDR3 covers 15 residues. Germline CDR1 and CDR2: LGHNA and YSLEER. Trimming cost V 0 bases and J 8 bases; bases outside gene matches: 6. The CDR3 nucleotides are TGCGCCAGCAGCCAAGAAGGGGGCTTGAAAGAAAAACTGTTTTTT. This sequence encodes CASSQEGGLKEKLFF.

The rearrangement joins TRBV5-5 to TRBJ1-6; TRBD1 is a possible D gene (5 bases). V was trimmed by 4 bases and J by 7 bases, leaving 18 bases between them. This CDR3 is 16 amino acids long. The V gene's germline CDR1 is SGHKS and CDR2 YYEKEE (reference sequence). The CDR3, as DNA: TGTGCCAGCAGCGCGGACCACGGGGGGTGGAATTCACCCCTCCACTTT. This encodes CASSADHGGWNSPLHF.

This clone was observed once. The V gene is TRBV9, the J gene TRBJ2-2; D uncertain. This CDR3 is 16 amino acids long. Germline CDR1 and CDR2: SGDLS and YYNGEE. V was trimmed by 3 bases and J by 0 bases, leaving 12 bases between them. CDR3 DNA: TGTGCCAGCAGCGCCACGACATCCGCGAACACCGGGGAGCTGTTTTTT. Encoded protein: CASSATTSANTGELFF.

The rearrangement uses TRBV19 and TRBJ1-5, with D possibly being TRBD1 (5 bases). The CDR3 runs 13 residues. Trimming removed 3 bases from V and 7 bases from J, with 10 bases in between. The V gene's germline CDR1 is LNHDA and CDR2 SQIVND (reference sequence). The DNA for the CDR3 is TGTGCCAGTAGTATCCAGGGTAGCCAGCCCCAGCATTTT. Amino acids: CASSIQGSQPQHF.

V and J are TRBV19 and TRBJ1-2; no clear D. CDR3 size: 12 residues. V lost 3 bases, J lost 3 bases, and 5 bases lay in between. Germline CDR1 is LNHDA and CDR2 is SQIVND (reference sequence). CDR3 sequence (DNA): TGTGCCAGTAGTATCCCAGACTATGGCTACACCTTC. It is translated as CASSIPDYGYTF.

The chain recombines TRBV28 with TRBJ2-7, with 8 bases matching TRBD2. Germline V gene data show CDR1 as MDHEN and CDR2 as SYDVKM. This CDR3 is 16 amino acids long. Unmatched junction bases numbered 11, after V lost 5 bases and J lost 2 bases. The CDR3: CASSLPRGGVAYEQYF. The CDR3 nucleotides read TGTGCCAGCAGTCTACCCCGGGGGGGAGTCGCCTACGAGCAGTACTTC.

The chain is built from TRBV10-3 and TRBJ1-1, with D possibly matching TRBD1 (5 bases). This CDR3 has 12 residues. The germline V and J ends were trimmed by 7 bases and 6 bases, with 12 bases remaining between them. Looked up from germline, CDR1 is ENHRY and CDR2 is SYGVKD. As DNA, the CDR3 is TGTGCCATCAATGATCAGGGATCTGAAGCTTTCTTT. Its translation is CAINDQGSEAFF.

The chain uses TRBV14 and TRBJ2-1, with 8 bases identical to TRBD2. CDR3 length: 14 amino acids. Trimming at V came to 0 bases and at J to 13 bases, leaving 8 bases not matched to a gene. Looked up from germline, CDR1 is SGHDN and CDR2 is FVKESK. The CDR3 bases are TGTGCCAGCAGCCAAGAGTACGGGAGGGCCCCCCAGTTCTTC. Translated, it gives CASSQEYGRAPQFF.

In this sample, this clone turned up a few times. The chain couples TRBV7-9 to TRBJ1-6; D call uncertain. CDR3 length equals 15 residues. V gave up 5 bases and J gave up 5 bases, with 13 bases separating them. Germline values: CDR1 SEHNR, CDR2 FQNEAQ (reference sequence). The CDR3 coding sequence is TGTGCCAGCAGCCCTGGTGGAGTGGATAATTCACCCCTCCACTTT. Protein product: CASSPGGVDNSPLHF. The entire variable domain, with the rest obtained from reference TRBV7-9 and TRBJ1-6, is as follows: DTGVSQNPRHKITKRGQNVTFRCDPISEHNRLYWYRQTLGQGPEFLTYFQNEAQLEKSRLLSDRFSAERPKGSFSTLEIQRTEQGDSAMYLCASSPGGVDNSPLHFGNGTRLTVT.

The chain has TRBV2 and TRBJ2-3; 8 nucleotides match TRBD1. CDR3 length: 15 amino acids. Germline lookup yields CDR1 SNHLY and CDR2 FYNNEI. V gave up 3 bases and J gave up 5 bases; unmatched junction bases: 7. In nucleotides, the CDR3 is TGTGCCAGCAGTGATCCGGACAGGGTCGGAGATACGCAGTATTTT. Residues: CASSDPDRVGDTQYF.